Following are 14 T cell receptor beta chains from one sample sequenced in a study of type 1 regulatory T cells. TCRdb reprocessed the reads via MiXCR and lists one record per CDR3 protein. Of approximately 90,000 distinct CDR3 sequences detected, 31% appear once; the ten largest clones hold about 2%. The sample comprised CD4+ T cells, either the whole sample or a sorted fraction (not recorded which). These receptors originate from a human donor in good health.

The chain recombines TRBV7-2 with TRBJ1-2; D remains ambiguous. V dropped 1 base and J dropped 5 bases, with 8 bases sitting between them. CDR1 is SGHTA, CDR2 FQGNSA, per germline. The CDR3 consists of 13 residues. CDR3 DNA: TGTGCCAGCAGCTTAGTAACACCTTATGGCTACACCTTC. Translating it yields CASSLVTPYGYTF.

The CDR3 bases are TGTGCCAGCGGTTCCGGGACTGTGAATTCACCCCTCCACTTT. Its protein is CASGSGTVNSPLHF. The genes are TRBV2 and TRBJ1-6; D is possibly TRBD1 (5 bases). The CDR3 loop spans 14 amino acids. Germline CDR1 reads SNHLY; CDR2 reads FYNNEI. Deletions cut 8 bases from V and 7 bases from J, with 15 bases between.

The J gene is TRBJ2-1, the V gene TRBV7-2, with 10 bases that match TRBD2. In germline, CDR1 is SGHTA, CDR2 FQGNSA. This CDR3 contains 15 residues. V lost 7 bases to trimming and J lost 1 base; unmatched junction nucleotides: 4. The DNA of the CDR3 is TGTGCCAGCAAAATAGCGGGAGGTTCCTACAATGAGCAGTTCTTC. Amino acid sequence: CASKIAGGSYNEQFF. The whole variable domain, remainder taken from reference TRBV7-2 and TRBJ2-1, is GAGVSQSPSNKVTEKGKDVELRCDPISGHTALYWYRQSLGQGLEFLIYFQGNSAPDKSGLPSDRFSAERTGGSVSTLTIQRTQQEDSAVYLCASKIAGGSYNEQFFGPGTRLTVL.

The V gene is TRBV20-1, the J gene TRBJ2-1, with 10 bases identical to TRBD2. Germline lookup yields CDR1 DFQATT and CDR2 SNEGSKA (reference sequence). This CDR3 contains 15 residues. Germline trimming cut 0 bases from V and 5 bases from J; bases unmatched to any gene: 4. The CDR3 spells CSARETSGINNEQFF. The CDR3 bases are TGCAGTGCTAGAGAAACTAGCGGGATAAACAATGAGCAGTTCTTC.

This clonotype was counted between two and nine times. V is TRBV20-1 and J is TRBJ2-5; TRBD2 aligns across 12 bases. This CDR3 is 17 amino acids long. The germline gives CDR1 DFQATT, CDR2 SNEGSKA (reference sequence). With V trimmed by 6 bases and J by 1 base, 12 bases remained unmatched. Here the CDR3 reads CSAIPPSGRAGQETQYF. The CDR3 bases are TGCAGTGCCATCCCACCTAGCGGGAGGGCCGGCCAAGAGACCCAGTACTTC.

This sequence joins TRBV7-9 and TRBJ2-7; 8 positions agree with TRBD1. With 5 bases clipped from V and 2 bases from J, the junction kept 5 bases outside the gene matches. From germline, CDR1 is SEHNR and CDR2 FQNEAQ (reference sequence). The CDR3 is made up of 14 amino acids. The CDR3 coding sequence is TGTGCCAGCAGCCCCGGACAGGGCACCTACGAGCAGTACTTC. Its protein product is CASSPGQGTYEQYF.

This clonotype was counted between two and nine times. CDR3 amino acids: CSARDPRSGETQYF. The CDR3, as DNA: TGCAGTGCTAGAGATCCCCGAAGCGGCGAGACCCAGTACTTC. The V gene is TRBV20-1, the J gene TRBJ2-5; tentative D call: TRBD2 (5 bases). CDR1 DFQATT and CDR2 SNEGSKA come from the germline V gene (reference sequence). The V end lost 0 bases, the J end lost 5 bases, and 13 bases lay between the germline ends. The CDR3 is 14 amino acids.

This clonotype was seen many times. The chain employs TRBV7-8 and TRBJ2-4; no firm D call. V lost 2 bases and J 5 bases, leaving 16 bases between the germline ends. CDR3 size: 16 residues. Germline V gene data show CDR1 as SGHVS and CDR2 as FQNEAQ. The CDR3 spells CASSLTPGPTENIQYF. In DNA, the CDR3 is TGTGCCAGCAGCTTAACCCCCGGCCCGACGGAAAACATTCAGTACTTC.

V gene TRBV3-1 combines with J gene TRBJ2-5; D unresolved. The CDR3 length is 13 residues. V lost 4 bases and J 4 bases, leaving 10 bases between the germline ends. Germline values: CDR1 LGHDT, CDR2 YNNKEL (reference sequence). CDR3 amino acids: CASSLPSVETQYF. The CDR3 DNA follows: TGTGCCAGCAGCCTCCCTTCTGTAGAGACCCAGTACTTC.

The chain employs TRBV5-1 and TRBJ2-3; TRBD1 is a possible D gene (5 bases). This CDR3 has 14 amino acids. Germline V gene data show CDR1 as SGHRS and CDR2 as YFSETQ. The V end was cut by 4 bases, the J end by 2 bases, with 11 bases between. CDR3 bases: TGCGCCAGCAGCCCGACAGATTACACAGATACGCAGTATTTT. It codes for CASSPTDYTDTQYF.

This clonotype occurred a few times. The chain employs TRBV20-1 and TRBJ2-7; D perhaps matches TRBD1 (5 bases). The germline V and J ends were trimmed by 0 bases and 5 bases, with 17 bases remaining between them. This CDR3 comprises 15 residues. Germline V gene lookup returns CDR1 DFQATT and CDR2 SNEGSKA (reference sequence). This CDR3 reads CSARDYRTSGDEQYF. CDR3 coding DNA: TGCAGTGCTAGAGATTACAGGACCAGTGGTGACGAGCAGTACTTC.

This clonotype was seen more than once but under ten times. The gene calls are TRBV28 and TRBJ2-5, with D perhaps assigned TRBD1 or TRBD2 (5 bases each). This CDR3 has 12 residues. The V gene lost 3 bases and the J gene lost 7 bases, with 9 bases spanning the gap. Germline values: CDR1 MDHEN, CDR2 SYDVKM. This CDR3 reads CASSFSGGTQYF. In DNA, the CDR3 is TGTGCCAGCAGTTTTTCTGGGGGGACCCAGTACTTC.

In its sample, this clonotype was seen once. The V gene is TRBV14, the J gene TRBJ1-1, with 7 bases identical to TRBD1. Germline CDR1 and CDR2: SGHDN and FVKESK. The CDR3 totals 14 residues. The trim removed 7 bases at V and 1 base at J, leaving 6 bases unmatched. CDR3 residues: CASTRQGSNTEAFF. In DNA form, the CDR3 reads TGTGCCAGCACACGACAGGGATCGAACACTGAAGCTTTCTTT. The variable domain in full, with the rest retrieved from reference TRBV14 and TRBJ1-1, is EAGVTQFPSHSVIEKGQTVTLRCDPISGHDNLYWYRRVMGKEIKFLLHFVKESKQDESGMPNNRFLAERTGGTYSTLKVQPAELEDSGVYFCASTRQGSNTEAFFGQGTRLTVV.

This clonotype is a singleton in its sample. V usage is TRBV28 and J usage is TRBJ2-7; either TRBD1 or TRBD2 may supply D (6 bases each). Germline lookup yields CDR1 MDHEN and CDR2 SYDVKM. Between the trimmed V and J ends, which lost 6 bases and 0 bases, there was a span of 15 bases. CDR3 length equals 15 residues. The CDR3, as DNA: TGTGCCAGCAGCAGGGGACTCCCTAGCTCCTACGAGCAGTACTTC. Encoded protein: CASSRGLPSSYEQYF.